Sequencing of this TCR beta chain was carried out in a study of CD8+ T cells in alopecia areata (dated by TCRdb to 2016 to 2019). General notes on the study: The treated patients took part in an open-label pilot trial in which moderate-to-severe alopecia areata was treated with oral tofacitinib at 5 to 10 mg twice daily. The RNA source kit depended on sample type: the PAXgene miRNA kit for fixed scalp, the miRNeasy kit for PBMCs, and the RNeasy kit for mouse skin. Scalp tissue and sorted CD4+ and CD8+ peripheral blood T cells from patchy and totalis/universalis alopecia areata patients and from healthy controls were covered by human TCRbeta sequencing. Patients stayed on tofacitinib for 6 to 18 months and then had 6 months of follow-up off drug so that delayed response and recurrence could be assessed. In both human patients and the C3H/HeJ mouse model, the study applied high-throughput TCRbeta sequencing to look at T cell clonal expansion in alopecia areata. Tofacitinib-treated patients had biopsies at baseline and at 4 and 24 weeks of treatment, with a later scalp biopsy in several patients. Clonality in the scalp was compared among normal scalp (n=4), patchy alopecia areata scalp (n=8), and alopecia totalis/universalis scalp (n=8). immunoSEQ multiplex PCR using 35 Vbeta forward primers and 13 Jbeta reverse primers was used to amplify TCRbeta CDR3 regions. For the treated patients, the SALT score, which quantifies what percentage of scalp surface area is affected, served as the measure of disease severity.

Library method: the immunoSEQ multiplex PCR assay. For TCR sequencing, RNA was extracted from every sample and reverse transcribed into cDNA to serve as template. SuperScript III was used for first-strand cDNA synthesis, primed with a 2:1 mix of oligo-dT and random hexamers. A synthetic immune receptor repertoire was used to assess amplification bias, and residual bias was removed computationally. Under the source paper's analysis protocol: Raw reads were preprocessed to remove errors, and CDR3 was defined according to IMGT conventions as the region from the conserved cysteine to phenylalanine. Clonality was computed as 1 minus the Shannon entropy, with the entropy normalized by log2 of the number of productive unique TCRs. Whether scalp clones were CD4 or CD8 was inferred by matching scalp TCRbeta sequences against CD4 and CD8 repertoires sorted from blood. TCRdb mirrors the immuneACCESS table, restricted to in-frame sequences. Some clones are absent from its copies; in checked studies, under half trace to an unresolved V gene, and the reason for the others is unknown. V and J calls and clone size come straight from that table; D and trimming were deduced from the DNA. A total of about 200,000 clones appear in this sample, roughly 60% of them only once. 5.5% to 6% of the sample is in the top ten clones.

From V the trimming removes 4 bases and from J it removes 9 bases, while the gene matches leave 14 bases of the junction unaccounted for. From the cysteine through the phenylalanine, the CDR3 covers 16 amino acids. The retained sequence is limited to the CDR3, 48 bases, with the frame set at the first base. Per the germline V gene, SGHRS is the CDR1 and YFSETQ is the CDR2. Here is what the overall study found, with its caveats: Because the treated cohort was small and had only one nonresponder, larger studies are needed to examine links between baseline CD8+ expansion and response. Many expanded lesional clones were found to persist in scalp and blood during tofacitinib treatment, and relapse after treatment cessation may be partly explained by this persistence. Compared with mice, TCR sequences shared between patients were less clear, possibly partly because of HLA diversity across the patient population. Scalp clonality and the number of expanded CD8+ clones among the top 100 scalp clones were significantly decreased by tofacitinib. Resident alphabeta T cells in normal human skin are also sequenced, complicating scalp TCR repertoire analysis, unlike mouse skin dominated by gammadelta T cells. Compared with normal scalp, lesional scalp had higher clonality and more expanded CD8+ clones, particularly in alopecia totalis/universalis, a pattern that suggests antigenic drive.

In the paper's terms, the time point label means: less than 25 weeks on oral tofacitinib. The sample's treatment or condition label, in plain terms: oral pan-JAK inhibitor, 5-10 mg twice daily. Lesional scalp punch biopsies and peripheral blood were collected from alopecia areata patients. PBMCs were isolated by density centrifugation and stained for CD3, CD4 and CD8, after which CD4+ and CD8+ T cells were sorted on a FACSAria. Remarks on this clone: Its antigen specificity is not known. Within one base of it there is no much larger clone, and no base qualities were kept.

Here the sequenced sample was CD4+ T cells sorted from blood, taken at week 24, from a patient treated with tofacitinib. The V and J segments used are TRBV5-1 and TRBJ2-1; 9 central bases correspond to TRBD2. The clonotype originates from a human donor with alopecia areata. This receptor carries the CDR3 CASSPGTSPGTSEQFF. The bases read TGCGCCAGCAGCCCGGGGACTAGCCCAGGGACCAGTGAGCAGTTCTTC.